This TCR beta chain appears in the sequencing data of a study of shared clonotypes between healthy human individuals. Study outcomes and limitations: Among the subsets, naive ones generally showed larger estimated richness than memory ones. All-four-donor shared clonotypes had higher generation probabilities than non-shared clonotypes did.

The study enrolled healthy HIV-negative adults without recent acute infections or vaccinations as donors. Libraries were prepared by immunoSEQ multiplex PCR; TCRdb keeps only in-frame clonotypes and omits some of them. The table lists fewer than 1.8 million clones, around 98.5% of them singletons. The V segment lost 4 bases and the J segment 5 bases; nucleotides outside the gene matches: 13. The CDR3 is 16 amino acids. Germline values: CDR1 SEHNR, CDR2 FQNEAQ (reference sequence). Comment on this clone: As yet, its antigen is unknown.

The clonotype comes from a man aged 25 to 40 in good health. V usage is TRBV7-9 and J usage is TRBJ2-7, with 8 bases that match TRBD2. The material sequenced was naive CD4+ T cells sorted from blood. Subset given: CD45RA+ positively selected. CDR3 bases: TGTGCCAGCAGCTCGCCGGGGGGCGGGAGGATAGACGAGCAGTACTTC. Protein sequence: CASSSPGGGRIDEQYF.